A selection of T cell receptor beta chains follows, all from one sample in a study of OX40 agonist ivuxolimab in advanced cancers. Some clones are missing from TCRdb's copy, which holds only in-frame ones; the method was immunoSEQ multiplex PCR. Of around 95,000 clones listed, 85% to 95% were seen once; the top ten hold about 0.24%. The sequencing here drew on CD4+ or CD8+ T cells sorted from blood, taken in a trial of the OX40 agonist ivuxolimab. These receptors were collected from an adult with an advanced solid tumor such as melanoma, head and neck, liver or kidney cancer. The CDR3 runs from the conserved cysteine through the conserved F or W. A D gene is named only where the DNA matches it firmly. The listing skips clone size in some rows; elsewhere it reads once, few, many or a size class.

DNA	CDR3	D	size	V	J
TGTGCCAGCTCGCCCCGGGACAGCAATGAAGAGACCCAGTACTTC	CASSPRDSNEETQYF	TRBD1	once	TRBV2	TRBJ2-5
TGTGCCAGCAGTTCCGGGGCCCCTCGCGGCTACACCTTC	CASSSGAPRGYTF	NA	once	TRBV6-6	TRBJ1-2
TGCGCCAGCAGCGGACAGGGTAATTCAGGGACGCAGTATTTT	CASSGQGNSGTQYF	TRBD1	NA	TRBV4-3	TRBJ2-3
TGTGCCAGCAGTCCGGCCGGACCCTCTGGAAACACCATATATTTT	CASSPAGPSGNTIYF	NA	NA	TRBV28	TRBJ1-3
TGTGCCAGCAGGATCCGGGACAGTGAAAAACTGTTTTTT	CASRIRDSEKLFF	TRBD1	NA	TRBV25-1	TRBJ1-4
TGTGCCAGCAGCTCTTACGCCCCCAGGGGCAATGGCTACACCTTC	CASSSYAPRGNGYTF	NA	NA	TRBV11-2	TRBJ1-2
TGTGCCTGGAGTCAGAATAGCAATCAGCCCCAGCATTTT	CAWSQNSNQPQHF	NA	NA	TRBV30	TRBJ1-5
TGTGCCAGCAGTTATTCCCCCCAAACCGGGAAATTTAATCAGCCCCAGCATTTT	CASSYSPQTGKFNQPQHF	NA	NA	TRBV28	TRBJ1-5
TGCAGTGCCACAAGAAACACTGAAGCTTTCTTT	CSATRNTEAFF	NA	NA	TRBV20-1	TRBJ1-1
TGTGCCAGCAGTTCCGCCCCATTTCGTACAGGGGGACGTCAGCCCCAGCATTTT	CASSSAPFRTGGRQPQHF	TRBD1	NA	TRBV28	TRBJ1-5
TGTGCCAGCAGTGAAGGTGACAGGGATCAGCCCCAGCATTTT	CASSEGDRDQPQHF	TRBD1	NA	TRBV2	TRBJ1-5
TGCGCCAGCAGCTTGGGTGTTGGAACCAAAACGCAGTATTTT	CASSLGVGTKTQYF	NA	NA	TRBV5-1	TRBJ2-3
TGTGCCTGGAGAAGTCCAGGGTCGGGGCAAAACATTCAGTACTTC	CAWRSPGSGQNIQYF	NA	NA	TRBV30	TRBJ2-4
TGCGCCAGCAGCCCGAAATGGGCGACGGGCAATCAGCCCCAGCATTTT	CASSPKWATGNQPQHF	NA	NA	TRBV4-3	TRBJ1-5
TGTGCCAGCAGGACCTTAGCGGGGGGCGAAGAGACCCAGTACTTC	CASRTLAGGEETQYF	TRBD2	NA	TRBV28	TRBJ2-5
TGTGCCAGCAGTTCGGTACCTCAAGAGACCCAGTACTTC	CASSSVPQETQYF	NA	few	TRBV28	TRBJ2-5
TGTGCCAGTAGTACTTCATGGGGCTACAATGAGCAGTTCTTC	CASSTSWGYNEQFF	NA	few	TRBV19	TRBJ2-1
TGTGCCAGCAGTAGGACTAGCGGGTCCTACAATGAGCAGTTCTTC	CASSRTSGSYNEQFF	TRBD2	once	TRBV6-1	TRBJ2-1
TGCAGTGCTAGGTGGGTGGGTGAGCAGTACTTC	CSARWVGEQYF	NA	NA	TRBV20-1	TRBJ2-7
TGTGCCAGCAGTGAACCCCGACAGGGAGGCACAGATACGCAGTATTTT	CASSEPRQGGTDTQYF	TRBD1	NA	TRBV2	TRBJ2-3
TGCGCCAGCACCACAGTTCCGGGAAGAACGTGGAATGAGCAGTTCTTC	CASTTVPGRTWNEQFF	NA	NA	TRBV5-1	TRBJ2-1
TGTGCCAGCAGTCCCCCCTACGGCGAGCAGTACTTC	CASSPPYGEQYF	NA	NA	TRBV28	TRBJ2-7
TGCAGCGTAACAGGGTTCACTGAAGCTTTCTTT	CSVTGFTEAFF	NA	NA	TRBV29-1	TRBJ1-1
TGTGCCAGCGGAGACTCTGGGGCCAACGTCCTGACTTTC	CASGDSGANVLTF	NA	once	TRBV28	TRBJ2-6
TGTGCCAGCAGCTCCGACAGGGACAATCAGCCCCAGCATTTT	CASSSDRDNQPQHF	TRBD1	NA	TRBV28	TRBJ1-5
TGTGCCAGCAGTTTTATCAACACTGAAGCTTTCTTT	CASSFINTEAFF	NA	NA	TRBV28	TRBJ1-1
TGCGCCAGCAGCTGGACAGGGTCGAACACTGAAGCTTTCTTT	CASSWTGSNTEAFF	TRBD1	once	TRBV5-1	TRBJ1-1
TGTGCCTGGACCCGCAGGACCTATGGAGGCTACACCTTC	CAWTRRTYGGYTF	NA	NA	TRBV30	TRBJ1-2
TGTGCCAGCGAGGACGCTGTTGGGTACCAGCCCCAGCATTTT	CASEDAVGYQPQHF	NA	NA	TRBV25-1	TRBJ1-5
TGCAGCGCCAAGACAGGGTCCGACAATGAGCAGTTCTTC	CSAKTGSDNEQFF	TRBD1	NA	TRBV29-1	TRBJ2-1
TGCGCCAGCAGCCAAGATTTAGGGACAGTCTCTGGGGCCAACGTCCTGACTTTC	CASSQDLGTVSGANVLTF	TRBD1	NA	TRBV4-3	TRBJ2-6
TGTGCCAGCAGTCCCACCCTGGGGGTGAATCAGCCCCAGCATTTT	CASSPTLGVNQPQHF	NA	NA	TRBV6-6	TRBJ1-5
TGTGCCAGCAGCGACAGGCTCACCTACGAGCAGTACTTC	CASSDRLTYEQYF	NA	NA	TRBV7-9	TRBJ2-7
TGTGCCAGCAAGGAAGGAAACACTGAAGCTTTCTTT	CASKEGNTEAFF	NA	NA	TRBV6-6	TRBJ1-1
TGTGCCTGGGGACGGAGGGGGACAGATACGCAGTATTTT	CAWGRRGTDTQYF	NA	NA	TRBV30	TRBJ2-3
TGTGCCAGCCGTAAGATAGCGGGAGGGCCCAATGAGCAGTTCTTC	CASRKIAGGPNEQFF	TRBD2	NA	TRBV6-1	TRBJ2-1
TGTGCTAGTGGTTTGGTACAGAGCACAGATACGCAGTATTTT	CASGLVQSTDTQYF	NA	NA	TRBV12-5	TRBJ2-3
TGTGCCAGCAGTGAAATCCAGGATTATCAGCCCCAGCATTTT	CASSEIQDYQPQHF	NA	NA	TRBV6-1	TRBJ1-5
TGTGCCAGCAGCTTGGAAACCGGGACTAGCGGGAGAAATGAGCAGTTCTTC	CASSLETGTSGRNEQFF	TRBD2	NA	TRBV7-8	TRBJ2-1
TGTGCCAGCAGCTTAACGGAAACAGATACGCAGTATTTT	CASSLTETDTQYF	NA	NA	TRBV7-8	TRBJ2-3
TGCGCCAGCAGCCACCGGGACAGGGGCACCGGGGAGCTGTTTTTT	CASSHRDRGTGELFF	TRBD1	NA	TRBV4-3	TRBJ2-2
TGTGCCAGCAGGGGGACAGGGCCAGATACGCAGTATTTT	CASRGTGPDTQYF	TRBD1	NA	TRBV25-1	TRBJ2-3
TGTGCCAGCAGTTACTCCGGGACGGACTATGGCTACACCTTC	CASSYSGTDYGYTF	NA	NA	TRBV6-6	TRBJ1-2
TGCAGCGTTGGCGGCGGCCCCTACGAGCAGTACTTC	CSVGGGPYEQYF	NA	NA	TRBV29-1	TRBJ2-7
TGCAGCGTAGATACAGGGACAGATACGCAGTATTTT	CSVDTGTDTQYF	NA	NA	TRBV29-1	TRBJ2-3
TGTGCCAGCAGTTTGACGGGGGGCCCTTACGAGCAGTACTTC	CASSLTGGPYEQYF	NA	NA	TRBV28	TRBJ2-7
TGTGCCAGCAGCCCGCTCGCTCCGGGAGACCAAGAGACCCAGTACTTC	CASSPLAPGDQETQYF	NA	NA	TRBV5-4	TRBJ2-5
TGCAGCGCATGGACAGTAGCCAAAAACATTCAGTACTTC	CSAWTVAKNIQYF	NA	NA	TRBV29-1	TRBJ2-4
TGTGCCAGCAGCGTAGAAGCGGTAAACACCGGGGAGCTGTTTTTT	CASSVEAVNTGELFF	NA	NA	TRBV9	TRBJ2-2
TGTGCCAGCAGTGAAGCGCTTCCTAGCAATCAGCCCCAGCATTTT	CASSEALPSNQPQHF	NA	NA	TRBV2	TRBJ1-5
TGCGCCAGCAGGCGGGGCACAAGAGGGCAAAGCTCTGGGGCCAACGTCCTGACTTTC	CASRRGTRGQSSGANVLTF	NA	NA	TRBV5-1	TRBJ2-6
TGCAGCACGGACAGGGAGTACACTGAAGCTTTCTTT	CSTDREYTEAFF	TRBD1	NA	TRBV29-1	TRBJ1-1
TGTGCCAGCAGTTTATACACAGGGTCCGGGGCCAACGTCCTGACTTTC	CASSLYTGSGANVLTF	NA	NA	TRBV28	TRBJ2-6
TGTGCCAGCAGTGGCGCCGGAACACTGAAGCTTTTCTTT	CASSGAGTLKLFF	NA	NA	TRBV6-5	TRBJ1-1
TGCGCCAGCAGCCCACGACAGTTTTACACTGAAGCTTTCTTT	CASSPRQFYTEAFF	NA	NA	TRBV4-1	TRBJ1-1
TGTGCCAGCAGTATCTATTCATCATACAATGAGCAGTTCTTC	CASSIYSSYNEQFF	NA	NA	TRBV2	TRBJ2-1
TGTGCCAGCAGCTTGGTAGGGGCAGATACGCAGTATTTT	CASSLVGADTQYF	NA	NA	TRBV5-6	TRBJ2-3
TGTGCCAGCAGCTTCCACCAAGAGACCCAGTACTTC	CASSFHQETQYF	NA	NA	TRBV11-2	TRBJ2-5
TGTGCCAGCAGTTTAGTGGGGGACGTAGCCAACGAGCAGTACTTC	CASSLVGDVANEQYF	NA	NA	TRBV7-9	TRBJ2-7
TGTGCCACCAGCAGAGTCGGGCTACCCTACAATGAGCAGTTCTTC	CATSRVGLPYNEQFF	NA	NA	TRBV15	TRBJ2-1